This T cell receptor (beta chain) emerged from a study of T cell changes during pregnancy in multiple sclerosis. The CDR3 extends over 15 amino acids. Trimming pared 0 bases from V and 2 bases from J, leaving 10 bases between. Germline CDR1 reads LNHNV; CDR2 reads YYDKDF (reference sequence). This table comes from immunoSEQ multiplex PCR, and its TCRdb copy is limited to in-frame clones, with some not included. The sample yields tens of thousands of clones, around 90% seen once. The specimen was peripheral blood, collected in the second trimester of pregnancy. The rearrangement uses TRBV15 and TRBJ1-2; no clear D gene. The sequence was obtained from a female donor with multiple sclerosis, enrolled in a pregnancy study. The CDR3 loop reads CATSRDLTANYGYTF. CDR3 in DNA: TGTGCCACCAGCAGAGACCTGACTGCGAACTATGGCTACACCTTC.